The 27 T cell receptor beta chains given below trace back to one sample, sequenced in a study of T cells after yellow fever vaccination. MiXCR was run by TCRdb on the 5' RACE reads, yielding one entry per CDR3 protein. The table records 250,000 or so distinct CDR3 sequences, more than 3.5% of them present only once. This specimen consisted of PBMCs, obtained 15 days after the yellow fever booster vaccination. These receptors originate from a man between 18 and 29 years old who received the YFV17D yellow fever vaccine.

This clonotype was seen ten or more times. CDR3 DNA: TGCGCCAGCAGCCAAGATAGGAGACAGCCCCAGCATTTT. Amino acids: CASSQDRRQPQHF. V and J are TRBV4-3 and TRBJ1-5; D ambiguous. V lost 0 bases and J lost 7, with 7 bases in between. In germline, CDR1 is LGHNA, CDR2 YSLEER. CDR3 length: 13 residues.

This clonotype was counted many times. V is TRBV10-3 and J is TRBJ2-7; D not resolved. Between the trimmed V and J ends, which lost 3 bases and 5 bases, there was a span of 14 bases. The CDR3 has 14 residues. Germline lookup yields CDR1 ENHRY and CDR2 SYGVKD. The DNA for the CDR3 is TGTGCCATCAGTGACCCCCGTCGGACGGACGAGCAGTACGTC. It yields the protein CAISDPRRTDEQYV.

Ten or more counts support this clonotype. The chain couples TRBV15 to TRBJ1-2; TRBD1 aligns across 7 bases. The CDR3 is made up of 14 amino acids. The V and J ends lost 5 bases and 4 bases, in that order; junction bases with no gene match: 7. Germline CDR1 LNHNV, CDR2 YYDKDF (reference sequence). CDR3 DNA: TGTGCCACCAGCCGGGACAGTTATAGCTATGGCTACACCTTC. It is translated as CATSRDSYSYGYTF.

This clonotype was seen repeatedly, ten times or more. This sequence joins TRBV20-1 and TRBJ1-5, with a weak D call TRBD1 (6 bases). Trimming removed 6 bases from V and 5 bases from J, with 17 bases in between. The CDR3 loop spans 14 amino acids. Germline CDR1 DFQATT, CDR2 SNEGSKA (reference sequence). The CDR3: CSATRAGGDQPQHF. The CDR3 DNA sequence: TGCAGTGCCACGCGGGCTGGGGGCGATCAGCCCCAGCATTTT.

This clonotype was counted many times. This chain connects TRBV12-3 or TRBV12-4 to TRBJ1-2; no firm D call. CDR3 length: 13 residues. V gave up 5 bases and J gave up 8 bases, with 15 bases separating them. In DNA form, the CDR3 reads TGTGCCAGCAGTGCGGGGTGGGTGGAAGGCTACACCTTC. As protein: CASSAGWVEGYTF.

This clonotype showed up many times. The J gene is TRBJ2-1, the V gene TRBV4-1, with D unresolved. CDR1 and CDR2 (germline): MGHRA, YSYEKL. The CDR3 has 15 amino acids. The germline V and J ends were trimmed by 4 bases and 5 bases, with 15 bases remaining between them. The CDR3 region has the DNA TGCGCCAGCAGCCGCTTTTTGCAGTCACACAATGAGCAGTTCTTC. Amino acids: CASSRFLQSHNEQFF.

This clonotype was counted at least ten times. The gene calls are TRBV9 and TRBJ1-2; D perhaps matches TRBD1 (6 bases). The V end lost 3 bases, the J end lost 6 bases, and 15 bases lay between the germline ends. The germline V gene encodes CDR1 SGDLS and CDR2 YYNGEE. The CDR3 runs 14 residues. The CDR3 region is CASSADQTGHGYTF. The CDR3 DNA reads TGTGCCAGCAGCGCGGACCAAACAGGGCATGGCTACACCTTC.

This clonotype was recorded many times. DNA of the CDR3: TGTGCCAGCAGTTCGGATGTCGGAACAGGGAGGTGGTACGTC. Translation gives CASSSDVGTGRWYV. V gene TRBV6-5 combines with J gene TRBJ2-7, with D perhaps TRBD1 or TRBD2 (6 bases each). CDR1 is MNHEY, CDR2 SVGAGI, per germline. Trimming shortened V by 4 bases and J by 12 bases, and 22 bases separated the two germline ends. There are 14 residues in the CDR3.

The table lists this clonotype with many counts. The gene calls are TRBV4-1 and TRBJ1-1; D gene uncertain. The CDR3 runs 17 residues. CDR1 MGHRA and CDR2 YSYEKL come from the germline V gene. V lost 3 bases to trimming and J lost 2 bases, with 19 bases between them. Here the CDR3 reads CASSQSERQATNTEAFF. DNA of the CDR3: TGCGCCAGCAGCCAGTCGGAGAGGCAGGCAACAAACACTGAAGCTTTCTTT.

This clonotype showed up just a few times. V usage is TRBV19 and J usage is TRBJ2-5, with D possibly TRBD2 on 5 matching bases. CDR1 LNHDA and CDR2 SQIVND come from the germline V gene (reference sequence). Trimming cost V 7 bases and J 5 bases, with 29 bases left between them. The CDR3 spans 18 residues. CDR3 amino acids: CASTRTYPLGRLLETQYF. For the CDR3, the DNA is TGTGCCAGTACCCGGACGTACCCCCTAGGGAGATTGCTCGAGACCCAGTACTTC.

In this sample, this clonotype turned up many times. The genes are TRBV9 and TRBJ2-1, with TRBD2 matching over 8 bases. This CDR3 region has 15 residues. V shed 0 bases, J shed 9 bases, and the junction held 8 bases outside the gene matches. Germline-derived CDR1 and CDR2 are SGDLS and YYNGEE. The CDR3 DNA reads TGTGCCAGCAGCGTAGCTTCAGCGGGGGATCCTGAGCAGTTCTTC. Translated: CASSVASAGDPEQFF.

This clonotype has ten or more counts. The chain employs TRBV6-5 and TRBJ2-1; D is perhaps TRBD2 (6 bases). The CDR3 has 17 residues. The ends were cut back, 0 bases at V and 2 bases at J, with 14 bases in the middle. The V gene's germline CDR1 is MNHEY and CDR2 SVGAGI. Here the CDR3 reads CASSYSGWGRTYNEQFF. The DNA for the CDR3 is TGTGCCAGCAGTTACTCTGGGTGGGGGAGGACCTACAATGAGCAGTTCTTC.

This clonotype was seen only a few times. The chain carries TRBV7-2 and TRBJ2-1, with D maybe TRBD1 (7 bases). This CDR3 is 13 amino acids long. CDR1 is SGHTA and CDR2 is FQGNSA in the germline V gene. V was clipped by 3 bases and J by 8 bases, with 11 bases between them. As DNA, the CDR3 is TGTGCCAGCAGCTTGTCAGGGGGGTATGAGCAGTTCTTC. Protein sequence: CASSLSGGYEQFF.

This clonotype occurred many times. CDR3 region: CAIRGGNTEAFF. The CDR3, as DNA: TGTGCCATCAGAGGGGGAAACACTGAAGCTTTCTTT. This chain joins TRBV10-3 and TRBJ1-1, with D possibly matching TRBD1 (6 bases). Per the germline V gene, CDR1 is ENHRY and CDR2 is SYGVKD. The V and J ends lost 6 bases and 2 bases respectively, with 7 bases between them. CDR3 length: 12 amino acids.

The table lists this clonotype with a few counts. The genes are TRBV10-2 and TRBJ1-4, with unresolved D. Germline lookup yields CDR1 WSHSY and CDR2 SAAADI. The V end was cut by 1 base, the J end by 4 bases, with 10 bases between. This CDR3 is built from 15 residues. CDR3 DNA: TGCGCCAGCAGTGAGTACGGCGGGAGTAATGAAAAACTGTTTTTT. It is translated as CASSEYGGSNEKLFF.

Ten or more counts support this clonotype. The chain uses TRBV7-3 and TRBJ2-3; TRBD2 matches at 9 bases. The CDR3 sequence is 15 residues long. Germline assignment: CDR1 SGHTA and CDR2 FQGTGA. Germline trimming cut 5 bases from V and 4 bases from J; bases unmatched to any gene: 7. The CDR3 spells CASSPRAGGADTQYF. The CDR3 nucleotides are TGTGCCAGCAGCCCCCGGGCGGGGGGGGCAGATACGCAGTATTTT.

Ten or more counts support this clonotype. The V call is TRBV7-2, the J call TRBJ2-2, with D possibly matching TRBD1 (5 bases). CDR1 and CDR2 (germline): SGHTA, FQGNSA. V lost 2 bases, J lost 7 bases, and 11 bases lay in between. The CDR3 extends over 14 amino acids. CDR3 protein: CASSLSQGVGELFF. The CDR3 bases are TGTGCCAGCAGCTTAAGCCAGGGTGTCGGGGAGCTGTTTTTT.

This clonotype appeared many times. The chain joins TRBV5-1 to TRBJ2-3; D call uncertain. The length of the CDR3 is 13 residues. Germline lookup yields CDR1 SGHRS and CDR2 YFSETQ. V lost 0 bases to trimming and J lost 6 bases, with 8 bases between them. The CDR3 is CASSLAERDTQYF. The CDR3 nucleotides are TGCGCCAGCAGCTTGGCCGAACGGGATACGCAGTATTTT. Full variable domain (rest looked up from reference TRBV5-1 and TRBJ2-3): KAGVTQTPRYLIKTRGQQVTLSCSPISGHRSVSWYQQTPGQGLQFLFEYFSETQRNKGNFPGRFSGRQFSNSRSEMNVSTLELGDSALYLCASSLAERDTQYFGPGTRLTVL.

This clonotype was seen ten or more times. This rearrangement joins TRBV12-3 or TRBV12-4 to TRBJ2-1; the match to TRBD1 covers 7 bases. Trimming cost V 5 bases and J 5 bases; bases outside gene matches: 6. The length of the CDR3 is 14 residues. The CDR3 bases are TGTGCCAGCAGTGGGACAGTGGGTGACAATGAGCAGTTCTTC. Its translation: CASSGTVGDNEQFF.

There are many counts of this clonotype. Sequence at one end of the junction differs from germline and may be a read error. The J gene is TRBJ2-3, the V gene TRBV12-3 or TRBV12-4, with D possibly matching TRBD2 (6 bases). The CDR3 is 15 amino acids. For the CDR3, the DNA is TGTGCCATCAGTCGCGGGGCAGCTAACACAGATACGCAGTATTTT. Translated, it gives CAISRGAANTDTQYF.

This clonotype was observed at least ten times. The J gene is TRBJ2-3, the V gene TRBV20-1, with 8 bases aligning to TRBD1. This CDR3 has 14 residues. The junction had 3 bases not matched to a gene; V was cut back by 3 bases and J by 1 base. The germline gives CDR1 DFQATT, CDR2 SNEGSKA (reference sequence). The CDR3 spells CSASSRGRTDTQYF. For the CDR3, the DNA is TGCAGTGCTAGCAGCAGGGGGCGCACAGATACGCAGTATTTT.

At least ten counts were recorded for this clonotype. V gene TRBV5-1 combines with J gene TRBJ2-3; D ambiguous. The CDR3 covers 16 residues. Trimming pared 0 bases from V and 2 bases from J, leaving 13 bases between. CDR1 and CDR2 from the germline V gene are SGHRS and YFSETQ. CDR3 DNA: TGCGCCAGCAGCTTGGACATGGGTCGGATCACAGATACGCAGTATTTT. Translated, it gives CASSLDMGRITDTQYF.

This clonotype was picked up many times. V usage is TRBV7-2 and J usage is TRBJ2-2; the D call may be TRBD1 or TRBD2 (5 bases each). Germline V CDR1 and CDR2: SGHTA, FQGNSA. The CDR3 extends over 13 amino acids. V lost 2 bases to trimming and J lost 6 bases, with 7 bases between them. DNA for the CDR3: TGTGCCAGCAGCTTATTGGGACCCGGGGAGCTGTTTTTT. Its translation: CASSLLGPGELFF.

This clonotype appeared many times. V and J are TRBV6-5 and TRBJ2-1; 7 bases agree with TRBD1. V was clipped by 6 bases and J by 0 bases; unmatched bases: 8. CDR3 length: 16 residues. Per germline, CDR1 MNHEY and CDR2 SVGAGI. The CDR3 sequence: CASRWDRESSYNEQFF. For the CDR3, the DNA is TGTGCCAGCAGGTGGGACAGAGAGTCCTCCTACAATGAGCAGTTCTTC.

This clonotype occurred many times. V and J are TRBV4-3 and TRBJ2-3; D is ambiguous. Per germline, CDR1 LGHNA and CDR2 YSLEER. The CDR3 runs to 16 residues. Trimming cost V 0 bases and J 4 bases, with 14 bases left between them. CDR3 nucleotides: TGCGCCAGCAGCCAAGATCTGGGAACGGCCCCAGATACGCAGTATTTT. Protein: CASSQDLGTAPDTQYF.

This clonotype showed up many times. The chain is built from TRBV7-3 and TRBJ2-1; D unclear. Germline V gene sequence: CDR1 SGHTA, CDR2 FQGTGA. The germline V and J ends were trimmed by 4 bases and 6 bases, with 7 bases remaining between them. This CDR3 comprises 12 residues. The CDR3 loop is CASSSPSNEQFF. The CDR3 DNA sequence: TGTGCCAGCAGCTCCCCCAGCAATGAGCAGTTCTTC.

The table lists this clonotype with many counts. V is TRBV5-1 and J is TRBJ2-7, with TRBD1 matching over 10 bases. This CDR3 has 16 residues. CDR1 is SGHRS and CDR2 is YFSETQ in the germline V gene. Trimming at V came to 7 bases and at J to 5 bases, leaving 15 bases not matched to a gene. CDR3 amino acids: CASGRVTGQGSHEQYF. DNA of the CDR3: TGCGCCAGCGGAAGAGTAACGGGACAGGGGTCTCACGAGCAGTACTTC.